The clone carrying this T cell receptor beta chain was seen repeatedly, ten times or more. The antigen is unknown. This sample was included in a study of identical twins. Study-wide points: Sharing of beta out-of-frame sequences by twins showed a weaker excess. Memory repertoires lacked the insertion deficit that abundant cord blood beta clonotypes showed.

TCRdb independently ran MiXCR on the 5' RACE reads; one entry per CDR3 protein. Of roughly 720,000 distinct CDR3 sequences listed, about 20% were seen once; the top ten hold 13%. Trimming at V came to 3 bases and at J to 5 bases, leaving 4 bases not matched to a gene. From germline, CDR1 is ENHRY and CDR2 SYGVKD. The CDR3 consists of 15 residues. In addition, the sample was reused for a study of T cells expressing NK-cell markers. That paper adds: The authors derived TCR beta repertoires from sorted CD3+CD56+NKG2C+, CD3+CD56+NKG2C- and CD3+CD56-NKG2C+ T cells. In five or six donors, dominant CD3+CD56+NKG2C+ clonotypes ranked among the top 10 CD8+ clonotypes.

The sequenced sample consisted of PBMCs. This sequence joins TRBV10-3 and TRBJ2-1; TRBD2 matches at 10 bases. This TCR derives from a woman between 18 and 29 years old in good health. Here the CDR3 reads CAISDRSGGNNEQFF. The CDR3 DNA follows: TGTGCCATCAGTGACCGTAGCGGGGGGAACAATGAGCAGTTCTTC.